A selection of T cell receptor beta chains follows, all from one sample in a study of tumor-infiltrating lymphocytes in localized non-small cell lung cancer. Here immunoSEQ multiplex PCR was the method, and the copy in TCRdb shows in-frame clones only, minus some. The sample includes about 9,200 clones, 81% of them seen just once. The sample comprised uninvolved lung tissue not adjacent to the tumor. The source is a human donor with non-small cell lung cancer. Both conserved end residues are part of each CDR3. The D gene is left open where the match is weak. For some rows the clone size is stated as once, few or many, or as a class when expanded; others skip it.

V	size	D	J	CDR3	DNA
TRBV28	few	-	TRBJ1-5	CASREGAGQPQHF	TGTGCCAGCAGGGAAGGGGCGGGTCAGCCCCAGCATTTT
TRBV7-2	few	-	TRBJ2-1	CASSLAAGGPYNEQFF	TGTGCCAGCAGCTTAGCGGCTGGGGGCCCCTACAATGAGCAGTTCTTC
TRBV7-2	few	-	TRBJ1-5	CASSLDGGFNQPQHF	TGTGCCAGCAGCTTAGACGGCGGGTTCAATCAGCCCCAGCATTTT
TRBV30	few	-	TRBJ1-1	CAWSIGPYTEAFF	TGTGCCTGGAGTATAGGACCTTACACTGAAGCTTTCTTT
TRBV28	-	TRBD2	TRBJ2-3	CASRDGLAGSQDTQYF	TGTGCCAGCAGGGATGGACTAGCGGGGTCCCAAGATACGCAGTATTTT
TRBV5-1	-	-	TRBJ2-2	CASQGSTPTGELFF	TGCGCCAGCCAGGGTAGCACCCCAACCGGGGAGCTGTTTTTT
TRBV5-1	-	TRBD2	TRBJ2-3	CASSTGLAGGTDTQYF	TGCGCCAGCAGCACGGGACTAGCGGGAGGGACAGATACGCAGTATTTT
TRBV30	few	-	TRBJ2-7	CAWRGFGEQYF	TGTGCCTGGAGGGGCTTTGGCGAGCAGTACTTC
TRBV2	-	TRBD2	TRBJ2-1	CASSVTSGRVYNEQFF	TGTGCCAGCAGTGTCACTAGCGGGAGAGTTTACAATGAGCAGTTCTTC
TRBV28	-	-	TRBJ1-5	CASKRSNQPQHF	TGTGCCAGCAAAAGGTCCAATCAGCCCCAGCATTTT
TRBV30	once	TRBD1	TRBJ2-1	CAWSSGQGYNEQFF	TGTGCCTGGAGCTCGGGACAGGGGTACAATGAGCAGTTCTTC
TRBV4-1	-	-	TRBJ1-4	CASSQPFGQKGEKLFF	TGCGCCAGCAGCCAACCTTTCGGGCAGAAAGGTGAAAAACTGTTTTTT
TRBV5-1	-	TRBD2	TRBJ2-7	CASSSASGTTSYEQYF	TGCGCCAGCAGCTCCGCTAGCGGCACAACCTCCTACGAGCAGTACTTC
TRBV6-5	-	-	TRBJ1-1	CASKLEQGRYTEAFF	TGTGCCAGCAAACTGGAGCAGGGCCGGTACACTGAAGCTTTCTTT
TRBV7-9	once	-	TRBJ1-5	CASSLGGLYQPQHF	TGTGCCAGCAGCTTAGGGGGCCTTTATCAGCCCCAGCATTTT
TRBV19	-	-	TRBJ1-5	CASVSGWQPQHF	TGTGCCAGTGTGTCGGGCTGGCAGCCCCAGCATTTT
TRBV28	-	TRBD1	TRBJ1-1	CASSTTGDPNTEAFF	TGTGCCAGCAGTACGACAGGGGATCCAAACACTGAAGCTTTCTTT
TRBV5-1	-	TRBD2	TRBJ2-5	CASSSGTSGGRQETQYF	TGCGCCAGCAGCTCCGGGACTAGCGGGGGACGCCAAGAGACCCAGTACTTC
TRBV10-2	few	-	TRBJ2-7	CASSDSSPGGYEQYF	TGCGCCAGCAGTGATTCTTCTCCGGGCGGCTACGAGCAGTACTTC
TRBV30	-	TRBD1	TRBJ2-2	CAWSSYQGVGTGELFF	TGTGCCTGGAGTAGTTATCAGGGGGTGGGCACCGGGGAGCTGTTTTTT
TRBV7-9	-	TRBD2	TRBJ2-7	CASSLQGGESSYEQYF	TGTGCCAGCAGCTTGCAGGGAGGGGAAAGCTCCTACGAGCAGTACTTC
TRBV10-2	-	-	TRBJ1-2	CASSLAATYGYTF	TGCGCCAGCAGTTTGGCAGCAACCTATGGCTACACCTTC
TRBV29-1	-	-	TRBJ1-2	CSVEVGYGYTF	TGCAGCGTTGAAGTCGGCTATGGCTACACCTTC
TRBV7-8	-	TRBD2	TRBJ2-5	CASSLGLAGGETQYF	TGTGCCAGCAGCTTAGGACTAGCGGGAGGAGAGACCCAGTACTTC
TRBV30	once	TRBD1	TRBJ1-2	CACKDRFFGYTF	TGTGCCTGCAAGGACAGGTTTTTCGGCTACACCTTC
TRBV28	medium-sized	-	TRBJ2-7	CASSHTYEQYF	TGTGCCAGCAGTCACACCTACGAGCAGTACTTC
TRBV11-2	-	-	TRBJ2-2	CASSFAQGGGELFF	TGTGCCAGCAGCTTCGCCCAGGGTGGCGGGGAGCTGTTTTTT
TRBV25-1	-	-	TRBJ1-1	CASSESLPQSTEAFF	TGTGCCAGCAGTGAAAGCCTCCCCCAGAGCACTGAAGCTTTCTTT
TRBV30	-	TRBD2	TRBJ2-7	CASTGTSGNVDF	TGTGCCTCCACCGGGACTAGCGGTAACGTGGACTTC
TRBV18	few	-	TRBJ1-1	CASSPGRGNTEAFF	TGTGCCAGCTCACCAGGAAGAGGGAACACTGAAGCTTTCTTT
TRBV11-2	-	TRBD1	TRBJ1-5	CASSHGQASNQPQHF	TGTGCCAGCAGCCACGGACAGGCTAGCAATCAGCCCCAGCATTTT
TRBV5-1	-	-	TRBJ2-3	CASSLVGNSGDTQYF	TGCGCCAGCAGCTTGGTGGGGAACTCTGGGGATACGCAGTATTTT
TRBV9	-	-	TRBJ1-4	CASSAYSTNEKLFF	TGTGCCAGCAGCGCCTACAGTACCAATGAAAAACTGTTTTTT
TRBV14	-	TRBD1	TRBJ1-2	CASSPTGTGGADYGYTF	TGTGCCAGCAGCCCCACCGGGACAGGGGGCGCGGACTATGGCTACACCTTC
TRBV7-9	-	-	TRBJ2-7	CASSLGGIGEQYF	TGTGCCAGCAGCTTAGGAGGGATAGGCGAGCAGTACTTC
TRBV11-2	-	-	TRBJ1-3	CASSLGGSGNTIYF	TGTGCCAGCAGCTTAGGCGGCTCTGGAAACACCATATATTTT
TRBV6-6	-	TRBD1	TRBJ1-2	CASSTGQGADF	TGTGCCAGCAGTACCGGACAGGGCGCCGACTTC
TRBV4-2	-	TRBD2	TRBJ2-2	CASSPRVAGDTGELFF	TGTGCCAGCAGCCCCCGGGTAGCGGGAGACACCGGGGAGCTGTTTTTT
TRBV9	-	TRBD1	TRBJ2-5	CASSVGGQGGETQYF	TGTGCCAGCAGCGTAGGGGGACAGGGAGGAGAGACCCAGTACTTC
TRBV18	-	-	TRBJ2-7	CASSPPYRSSYEQYF	TGTGCCAGCTCACCACCGTACAGGTCATCCTACGAGCAGTACTTC
TRBV11-2	few	TRBD2	TRBJ2-2	CASTVLGLAGETGELFF	TGTGCCAGCACTGTCCTCGGGCTAGCGGGAGAAACCGGGGAGCTGTTTTTT
TRBV6-1	few	TRBD2	TRBJ2-1	CASSVQPSGSLVNEQFF	TGTGCCAGCAGTGTCCAACCTAGCGGGAGTTTAGTAAATGAGCAGTTCTTC
TRBV5-1	-	-	TRBJ1-1	CASSKGKNTEAFF	TGCGCCAGCAGCAAGGGAAAGAACACTGAAGCTTTCTTT
TRBV27	-	TRBD2	TRBJ2-3	CASSGDGLAGANTQYF	TGTGCCAGCAGTGGGGACGGACTAGCGGGAGCAAATACGCAGTATTTT
TRBV6-5	-	TRBD1	TRBJ2-6	CASSLQGFGANVLTF	TGTGCCAGCAGTTTACAGGGGTTTGGGGCCAACGTCCTGACTTTC
TRBV2	-	-	TRBJ2-1	CASSEKEYNEQFF	TGTGCCAGCAGTGAAAAGGAGTACAATGAGCAGTTCTTC
TRBV2	-	TRBD2	TRBJ2-7	CASSDLPGLADVNSYEQYF	TGTGCCAGCAGTGATTTGCCGGGACTAGCGGATGTTAACTCCTACGAGCAGTACTTC
TRBV28	-	-	TRBJ2-7	CASSLTVSYEQYF	TGTGCCAGCAGTTTGACAGTTTCCTACGAGCAGTACTTC
TRBV4-1	-	-	TRBJ2-5	CASSQDGGTIYPKTQYF	TGCGCCAGCAGCCAAGATGGAGGGACAATATACCCCAAGACCCAGTACTTC
TRBV5-6	few	-	TRBJ1-4	CASSLIATNEKLFF	TGTGCCAGCAGCTTAATTGCAACTAATGAAAAACTGTTTTTT
TRBV18	hyperexpanded	-	TRBJ1-1	CASSPVGYMNTEAFF	TGTGCCAGCTCACCCGTCGGGTACATGAACACTGAAGCTTTCTTT
TRBV5-6	-	-	TRBJ2-3	CASSLYSGTNTDTQYF	TGTGCCAGCAGCTTGTACAGCGGGACAAACACAGATACGCAGTATTTT
TRBV18	-	TRBD2	TRBJ2-3	CASSPRTSGRAGDTQYF	TGTGCCAGCTCACCAAGGACTAGCGGGAGGGCCGGAGATACGCAGTATTTT
TRBV5-1	-	-	TRBJ2-3	CASSHDSHSSTDTQYF	TGCGCCAGCAGCCATGACTCGCACTCTAGCACAGATACGCAGTATTTT
TRBV9	-	-	TRBJ2-5	CASSVGRTQYF	TGTGCCAGCAGCGTGGGAAGGACCCAGTACTTC